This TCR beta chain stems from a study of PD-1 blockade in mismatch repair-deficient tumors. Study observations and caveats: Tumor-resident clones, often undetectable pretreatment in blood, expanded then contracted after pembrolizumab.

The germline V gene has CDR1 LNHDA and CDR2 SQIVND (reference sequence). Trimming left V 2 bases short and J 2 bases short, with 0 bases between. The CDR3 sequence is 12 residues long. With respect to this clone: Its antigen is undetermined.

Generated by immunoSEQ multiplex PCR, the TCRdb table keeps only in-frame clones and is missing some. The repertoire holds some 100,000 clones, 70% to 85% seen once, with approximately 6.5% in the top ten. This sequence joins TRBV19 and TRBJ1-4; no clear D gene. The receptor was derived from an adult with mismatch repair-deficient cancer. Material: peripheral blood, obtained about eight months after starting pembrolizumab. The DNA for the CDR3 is TGTGCCAGTAGTATAACTAATGAAAAACTGTTTTTT. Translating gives CASSITNEKLFF.